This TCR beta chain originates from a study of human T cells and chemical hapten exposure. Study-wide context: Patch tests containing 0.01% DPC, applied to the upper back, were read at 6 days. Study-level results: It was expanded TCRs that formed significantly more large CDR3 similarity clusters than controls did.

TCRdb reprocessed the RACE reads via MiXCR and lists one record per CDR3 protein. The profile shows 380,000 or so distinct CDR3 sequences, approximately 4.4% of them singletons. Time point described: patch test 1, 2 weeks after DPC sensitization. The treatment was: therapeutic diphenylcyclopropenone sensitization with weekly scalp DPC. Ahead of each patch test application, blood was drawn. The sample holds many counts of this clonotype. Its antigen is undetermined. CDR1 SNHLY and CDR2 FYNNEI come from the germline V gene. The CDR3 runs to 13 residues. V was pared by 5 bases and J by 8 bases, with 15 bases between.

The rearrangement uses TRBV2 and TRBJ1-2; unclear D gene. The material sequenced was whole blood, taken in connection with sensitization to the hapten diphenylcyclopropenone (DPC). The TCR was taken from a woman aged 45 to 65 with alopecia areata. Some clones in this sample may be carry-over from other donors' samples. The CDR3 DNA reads TGTGCCAGCAGTCGCTCGGGGTTGAACGGCTACACCTTC. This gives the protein CASSRSGLNGYTF.